This entry describes one T cell receptor (beta chain). Its recognized antigen is unknown. The input lacks base qualities; no much larger clone sits a single base away. This sample is drawn from a study of blood T cell repertoires in COVID-19 (dated by TCRdb to between 2020 and 2021). Concerning the study at large: The collaborator samples originated in the United States, Italy and Spain and spanned the acute and convalescent phases of COVID-19. The samples were drawn from two sources: the first 160 participants of the ongoing ImmuneRACE study, and fewer than 1,500 subjects contributed by 6 global collaborators. HLA class I and class II types, where available, came from metadata supplied by the sample provider rather than from assay-based typing. The repertoires were released in a freely available public database meant as a resource for research on the immune response to SARS-CoV-2. The material from the prospective study consisted of cDNA or gDNA derived from T cells, B-cell-depleted T cells, or PBMCs. The sample metadata nearly always contained a de-identified subject ID, COVID-19 status, age in years and sex. Subjects who had been exposed to COVID-19, were actively infected with it, or had recovered from it provided the deeply sampled blood TCRbeta repertoires that made up the dataset.

TCRbeta CDR3 regions were amplified from genomic DNA by means of the immunoSEQ Assay, a bias-controlled multiplex PCR. The paper's processing steps were these. The number of nucleated cells in each sample was estimated from the amplification of reference gene primers within the assay. To quantify the absolute abundance of each unique TCRbeta CDR3 rearrangement, sequence reads were collapsed and filtered. For each sample, productive Simpson clonality was calculated by taking the square root of Simpson's diversity index across productive rearrangements. TCRdb mirrors the immuneACCESS table, restricted to in-frame sequences. Some clones are absent from its copies; in checked studies, under half trace to an unresolved V gene, and the reason for the others is unknown. The V and J calls and clone size were taken over from that table, and D and trimming were inferred from the DNA. In all, the sample holds fewer than 350,000 clones, and 87% of those were seen once. Approximately 8.1% of the sample is taken by the ten largest.

A second Seattle source provided samples from volunteer blood donors who had recovered from COVID-19. Whole blood was collected in K2EDTA tubes by collaborating institutions according to the institutions' own protocols. For TCRbeta analysis, collaborators shipped samples in one of three forms: frozen whole blood, isolated PBMCs, or DNA extracted from either of those sample types. Results the study describes overall, beyond this receptor: The amount of clinical and demographic metadata varied by source and participant and was provided uncurated.

CDR1 and CDR2 were assigned from the germline V gene as KGHSH and LQKENI. The junction carries 16 bases between V and J, which are trimmed by 6 bases and 8 bases respectively. The CDR3 starts with the cysteine, ends with the phenylalanine, and has 14 residues. Kept here is only the CDR3 DNA, which spans 42 bases and is read in frame from base 1. The chain is made from TRBV18 and TRBJ1-4; tentative D gene TRBD1, with 6 bases matching. The sequenced sample consisted of peripheral blood. This TCR derives from a woman in her forties or fifties who had recovered from COVID-19. In nucleotides, the sequence is TGTGCCAGCTCTCCGGACACAGGGCGGGAAAAACTGTTTTTT. It is translated as CASSPDTGREKLFF.